The 21 T cell receptor beta chains given below trace back to one sample, sequenced in a study of blood T cell repertoires in COVID-19. Clones were sequenced by immunoSEQ multiplex PCR, and TCRdb holds only the in-frame ones, with some missing. The table lists some 40,000 clones, just under 80% of them singletons, with around 38% in the top ten. Sequencing was performed on peripheral blood. The receptor set was obtained from a man older than 75 with active or convalescent COVID-19.

This chain uses TRBV18 with TRBJ2-3, with D maybe TRBD1 (6 bases). V gave up 8 bases and J gave up 2 bases, with 17 bases separating them. CDR1 is KGHSH, CDR2 LQKENI, per germline. The CDR3 spans 15 residues. CDR3 nucleotide sequence: TGTGCCAGCGCTAACTTTTGGGGGCCCACAGATACGCAGTATTTT. Residues: CASANFWGPTDTQYF. The full variable domain, in which reference TRBV18 and TRBJ2-3 provide the parts outside the CDR3, is NAGVMQNPRHLVRRRGQEARLRCSPMKGHSHVYWYRQLPEEGLKFMVYLQKENIIDESGMPKERFSAEFPKEGPSILRIQQVVRGDSAAYFCASANFWGPTDTQYFGPGTRLTVL.

This rearrangement joins TRBV5-1 to TRBJ2-5, with D unclear. The germline gives CDR1 SGHRS, CDR2 YFSETQ. This CDR3 comprises 13 residues. V lost 0 bases and J 3 bases, leaving 6 bases between the germline ends. CDR3: CASSLAEEETQYF. DNA for the CDR3: TGCGCCAGCAGCTTGGCCGAGGAAGAGACCCAGTACTTC.

The chain uses TRBV12-5 and TRBJ1-4; D is undetermined. The V end lost 6 bases, the J end lost 8 bases, and 16 bases lay between the germline ends. The germline V gene encodes CDR1 LGHNT and CDR2 FRNRAP. This CDR3 comprises 14 residues. The CDR3 bases are TGTGCTAGTGGCGAATGGGGTCGGGAAGAAAAACTGTTTTTT. Encoded protein: CASGEWGREEKLFF.

As concerns this clone: The sample contains more than one DNA sequence encoding this CDR3. The rearrangement joins TRBV12-3 or TRBV12-4 to TRBJ1-5, with D hard to call. V lost 3 bases and J lost 4, with 7 bases in between. The CDR3 runs 13 residues. The CDR3 region has the DNA TGTGCCAGCAGTTTCTCGGGGAATCAGCCCCAGCATTTT. This gives the protein CASSFSGNQPQHF.

The chain is built from TRBV9 and TRBJ2-5; maybe TRBD1 (5 bases). This CDR3 has 15 amino acids. The V and J ends lost 0 bases and 5 bases respectively, with 14 bases between them. Per the germline V gene, CDR1 is SGDLS and CDR2 is YYNGEE. In DNA, the CDR3 is TGTGCCAGCAGCGTAGTCCCCGACAGTTTGGAGACCCAGTACTTC. The encoded protein is CASSVVPDSLETQYF.

This CDR3 is CASSTRDNEQYF. CDR3 sequence (DNA): TGTGCCAGTAGTACCCGGGACAACGAGCAGTACTTC. The V call is TRBV19, the J call TRBJ2-7, with D possibly being TRBD1 (6 bases). V lost 4 bases, J lost 5 bases, and 9 bases lay in between. Germline CDR1 and CDR2: LNHDA and SQIVND (reference sequence). The CDR3 spans 12 residues.

This clone occurred once. DNA of the CDR3: TGTGCCAGCTCTCCCCTGGGAAGCGGTAACATCAATGAGCAGTTCTTC. Translating it yields CASSPLGSGNINEQFF. The rearrangement joins TRBV18 to TRBJ2-1; possibly TRBD2 for D (5 bases). Germline V gene lookup returns CDR1 KGHSH and CDR2 LQKENI. V was clipped by 6 bases and J by 6 bases, with 21 bases between them. The CDR3 is 16 residues long.

Only one count was recorded for this clone. This chain uses TRBV19 with TRBJ2-5, with a weak D call TRBD2 (6 bases). This CDR3 has 16 amino acids. V lost 6 bases, J lost 2 bases, and 19 bases lay in between. Germline assignment: CDR1 LNHDA and CDR2 SQIVND (reference sequence). The CDR3 here is CASRRRLGRQQETQYF. In DNA, the CDR3 is TGTGCCAGTAGACGCCGCCTGGGGAGGCAACAAGAGACCCAGTACTTC.

V gene TRBV4-2 combines with J gene TRBJ2-4; no reliable D call. The CDR3 covers 16 residues. The germline CDR1 and CDR2 sequences are LGHNA and YNFKEQ. V was shortened by 1 base and J by 0 bases, with 10 bases between the two germline ends. This CDR3 reads CASSQVGGTAKNIQYF. The CDR3 DNA is TGTGCCAGCAGCCAAGTCGGCGGAACAGCCAAAAACATTCAGTACTTC.

The chain recombines TRBV12-3 or TRBV12-4 with TRBJ1-4; D gene ambiguous. The CDR3 extends over 12 amino acids. V gave up 8 bases and J gave up 4 bases, with 8 bases separating them. DNA for the CDR3: TGTGCCAGCGGGCCGGATAATGAAAAACTGTTTTTT. Translating it yields CASGPDNEKLFF.

This chain links TRBV24-1 with TRBJ2-7; TRBD1 might be the D (6 bases). Trimming cost V 2 bases and J 4 bases, with 11 bases left between them. CDR3 length: 14 residues. Germline CDR1 and CDR2: KGHDR and SFDVKD. CDR3 nucleotide sequence: TGTGCCACCAGTGATTCACGGACAGCTTACGAGCAGTACTTC. This encodes CATSDSRTAYEQYF.

This clone was detected once. This chain links TRBV2 with TRBJ2-3; 7 bases are shared with TRBD2. The CDR3 consists of 16 residues. Germline CDR1 reads SNHLY; CDR2 reads FYNNEI. J gave up 5 bases and V 7 bases, and 15 bases lay outside the gene matches. CDR3 DNA: TGTGCCAGCACCGTCCGAAGCGGGGTTGTTGGAGATACGCAGTATTTT. This translates into CASTVRSGVVGDTQYF.

The chain uses TRBV3-1 (or the pseudogene TRBV3-2) and TRBJ1-4, with 8 nucleotides matching TRBD1. Trimming at V came to 3 bases and at J to 2 bases, leaving 5 bases not matched to a gene. The CDR3 sequence is 16 residues long. From germline, CDR1 is LGHDT and CDR2 YNNKEL (reference sequence). Here the CDR3 reads CASSHRTGRTNEKLFF. CDR3 DNA sequence: TGTGCCAGCAGCCACCGGACAGGGCGGACTAATGAAAAACTGTTTTTT.

This chain joins TRBV6-2 or TRBV6-3 and TRBJ2-3; TRBD1 aligns across 8 bases. V dropped 0 bases and J dropped 4; count of bases not matched to a gene: 6. The CDR3 totals 16 residues. Looked up from germline, CDR1 is MNHEY and CDR2 is SVGEGT. CDR3 region: CASSYSGQGASDTQYF. In nucleotides, the CDR3 is TGTGCCAGCAGTTACTCCGGGCAGGGGGCATCAGATACGCAGTATTTT.

The J gene is TRBJ2-1, the V gene TRBV5-1; D is undetermined. With 2 bases removed from V and 1 base from J, the gap between germline ends came to 16 bases. This CDR3 comprises 17 residues. Germline CDR1 SGHRS, CDR2 YFSETQ. Here the CDR3 DNA reads TGCGCCAGCAGCTTTTCCCTCGACACCTATTCCTACAATGAGCAGTTCTTC. It codes for CASSFSLDTYSYNEQFF.

The chain combines TRBV12-5 with TRBJ2-3, with 7 bases lining up with TRBD2. This CDR3 contains 13 residues. V dropped 3 bases and J dropped 8; count of bases not matched to a gene: 5. CDR1 and CDR2 (germline): LGHNT, FRNRAP. The CDR3 is CASGFSPGGTQYF. The DNA for the CDR3 is TGTGCTAGTGGTTTCAGCCCGGGGGGTACGCAGTATTTT.

V gene TRBV5-8 combines with J gene TRBJ1-3; 7 bases are shared with TRBD1. Trimming cost V 4 bases and J 2 bases; bases outside gene matches: 6. The CDR3 runs to 15 residues. The V gene's germline CDR1 is SGHTS and CDR2 YDEGEE. As DNA, the CDR3 is TGTGCCAGCAGCGAAAAGGGGGCCACTGGAAACACCATATATTTT. This codes for CASSEKGATGNTIYF.

The chain couples TRBV5-1 to TRBJ2-5; maybe TRBD2 (5 bases). The germline V gene has CDR1 SGHRS and CDR2 YFSETQ. The CDR3 consists of 17 residues. V shed 0 bases and J shed 5 bases, with 20 bases lying between them. The CDR3 region has the DNA TGCGCCAGCAGCTTGGCCAATGTGGGGAGCAGTGGGGAGACCCAGTACTTC. Protein: CASSLANVGSSGETQYF.

The chain is built from TRBV7-8 and TRBJ2-7; D might be TRBD1 (5 bases). V lost 4 bases and J 1 base, leaving 8 bases between the germline ends. Germline values: CDR1 SGHVS, CDR2 FQNEAQ. The CDR3 length is 13 residues. Written as DNA, the CDR3 is TGTGCCAGCAGCTCGACAGATTCCTACGAGCAGTACTTC. Translation: CASSSTDSYEQYF.

The chain couples TRBV7-3 to TRBJ2-1, with 12 bases fitting TRBD2. The germline gives CDR1 SGHTA, CDR2 FQGTGA. This CDR3 contains 17 residues. V lost 5 bases and J lost 5; bases outside the gene matches: 10. The CDR3 loop reads CASSPGLAGGGNNEQFF. CDR3 coding DNA: TGTGCCAGCAGCCCCGGGCTAGCGGGAGGGGGCAACAATGAGCAGTTCTTC.

The V call is TRBV29-1, the J call TRBJ1-4; 7 bases line up with TRBD1. Germline-derived CDR1 and CDR2 are SQVTM and ANQGSEA. The J segment lost 5 bases and the V segment lost 6 bases, leaving 9 bases of the junction unmatched. The CDR3 loop spans 14 amino acids. DNA of the CDR3: TGCAGCGTGGGGGGACGGACAGGAAATGAAAAACTGTTTTTT. This sequence encodes CSVGGRTGNEKLFF.